This TCR beta chain was recovered during a study of chemoradiotherapy in HPV16-positive cancers. The study, taken as a whole, reports: During treatment, candidate HPV-specific clones and E7-related motifs expanded in tumor. Only a couple of HPV16-positive patients supplied the functional HPV-specificity definition.

In regard to this clone: The antigen is not known.

Only in-frame clones appear in the TCRdb table, and some are missing; sequencing was by immunoSEQ multiplex PCR. The table shows approximately 12,000 clones, with around 80% occurring only once. Repertoires were sampled repeatedly during chemoradiotherapy. CDR3 length equals 14 residues. CDR1 SQVTM and CDR2 ANQGSEA come from the germline V gene. The V gene lost 7 bases and the J gene lost 1 base, with 16 bases spanning the gap. The J gene is TRBJ1-1, the V gene TRBV29-1, with a tentative D call TRBD1 (6 bases). Specimen collection occurred from a patient who underwent chemoradiotherapy. This clonotype was sampled from a human donor with HPV-associated anogenital cancer. CDR3 DNA: TGCAGCGCCCTGGGGGGGGCCCAGAACACTGAAGCTTTCTTT. It encodes CSALGGAQNTEAFF.